This record looks at one T cell receptor beta chain sequence and its context. What it binds is unknown. Data came from immunoSEQ multiplex PCR; TCRdb stores just in-frame clones and leaves some out. The repertoire consists of roughly 20,000 clones, with around 86% occurring once and the leading ten covering 0.6% to 0.85%. This specimen comes from a study of T cells in narcolepsy. Study-wide background: Patients with NT1 or NT2 and healthy control donors were enrolled.

Whole-study results and caveats: Autoreactive HCRT-specific and TRIB2-specific clonotypes were marked in same-patient CSF-versus-blood CD4+ comparisons. Reportedly, autoreactive clonotypes were serially detected in patients' blood but not controls'.

The CDR3 covers 14 residues. The ends were cut back, 4 bases at V and 3 bases at J, with 11 bases in the middle. Germline CDR1 and CDR2: SGHTA and FQGNSA. This sequence originates from a human donor in good health. This chain uses TRBV7-2 with TRBJ2-3; tentative D call: TRBD2 (6 bases). Sequencing was done on a sample of memory (CD45RA-) CD4+ T cells from blood. The CDR3 reads CASSSRGGTDTQYF. The CDR3 DNA sequence: TGTGCCAGCAGCTCGCGGGGTGGGACAGATACGCAGTATTTT. The whole variable domain, remainder taken from reference TRBV7-2 and TRBJ2-3, is GAGVSQSPSNKVTEKGKDVELRCDPISGHTALYWYRQSLGQGLEFLIYFQGNSAPDKSGLPSDRFSAERTGGSVSTLTIQRTQQEDSAVYLCASSSRGGTDTQYFGPGTRLTVL.